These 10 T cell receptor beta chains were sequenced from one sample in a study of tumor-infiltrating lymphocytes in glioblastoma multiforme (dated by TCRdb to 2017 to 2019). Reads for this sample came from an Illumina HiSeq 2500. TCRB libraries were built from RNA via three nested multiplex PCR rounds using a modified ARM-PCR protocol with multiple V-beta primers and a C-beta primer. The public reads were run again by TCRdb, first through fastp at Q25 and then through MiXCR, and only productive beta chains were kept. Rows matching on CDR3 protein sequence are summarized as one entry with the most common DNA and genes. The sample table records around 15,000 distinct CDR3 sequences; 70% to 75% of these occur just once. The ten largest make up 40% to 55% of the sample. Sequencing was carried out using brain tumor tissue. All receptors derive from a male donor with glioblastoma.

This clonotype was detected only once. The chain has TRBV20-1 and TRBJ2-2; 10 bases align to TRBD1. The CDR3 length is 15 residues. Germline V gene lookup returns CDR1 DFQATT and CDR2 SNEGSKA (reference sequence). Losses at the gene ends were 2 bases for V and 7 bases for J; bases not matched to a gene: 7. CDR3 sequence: CSARKRQGADGELFF. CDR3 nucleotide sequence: TGCAGTGCTAGAAAGCGACAGGGGGCGGACGGGGAGCTGTTTTTT.

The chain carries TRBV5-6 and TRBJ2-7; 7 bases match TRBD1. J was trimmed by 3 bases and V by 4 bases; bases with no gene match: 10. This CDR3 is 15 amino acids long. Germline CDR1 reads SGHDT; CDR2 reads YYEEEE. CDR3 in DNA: TGTGCCAGCAGCAGCCCCACAGGGGCGGTCTACGAGCAGTACTTC. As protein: CASSSPTGAVYEQYF.

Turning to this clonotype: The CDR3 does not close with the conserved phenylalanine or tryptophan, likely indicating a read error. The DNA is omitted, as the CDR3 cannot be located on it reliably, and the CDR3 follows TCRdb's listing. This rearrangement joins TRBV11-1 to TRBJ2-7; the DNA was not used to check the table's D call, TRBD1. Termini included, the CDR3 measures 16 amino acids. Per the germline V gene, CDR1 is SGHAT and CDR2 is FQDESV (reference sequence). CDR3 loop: CASSLTRLDRGYEPYL.

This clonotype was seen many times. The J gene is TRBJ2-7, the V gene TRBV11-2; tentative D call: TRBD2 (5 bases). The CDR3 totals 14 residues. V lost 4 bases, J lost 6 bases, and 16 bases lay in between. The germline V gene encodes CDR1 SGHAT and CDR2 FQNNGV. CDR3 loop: CASSSYGVAPEQYF. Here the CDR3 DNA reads TGTGCCAGCAGCTCCTACGGGGTGGCCCCCGAGCAGTACTTC.

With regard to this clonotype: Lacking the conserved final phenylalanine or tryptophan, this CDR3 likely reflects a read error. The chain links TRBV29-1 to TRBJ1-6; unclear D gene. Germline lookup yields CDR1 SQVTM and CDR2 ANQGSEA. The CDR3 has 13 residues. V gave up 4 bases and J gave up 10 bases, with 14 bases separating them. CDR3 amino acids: CSVASNRESPLHS. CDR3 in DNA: TGCAGCGTTGCCAGCAACAGAGAATCACCCCTCCACTCT.

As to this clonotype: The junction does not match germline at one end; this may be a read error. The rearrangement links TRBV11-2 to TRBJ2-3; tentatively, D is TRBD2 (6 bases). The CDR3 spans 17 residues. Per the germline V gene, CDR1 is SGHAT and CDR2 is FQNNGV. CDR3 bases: TGTGCCGGCAGCTTAGATCCTGGAAACACTAGCACAGATACGCAATATTTT. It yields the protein CAGSLDPGNTSTDTQYF. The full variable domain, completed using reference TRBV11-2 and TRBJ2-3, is EAGVAQSPRYKIIEKRQSVAFWCNPISGHATLYWYQQILGQGPKLLIQFQNNGVVDDSQLPKDRFSAERLKGVDSTLKIQPAKLEDSAVYLCAGSLDPGNTSTDTQYFGPGTRLTVL.

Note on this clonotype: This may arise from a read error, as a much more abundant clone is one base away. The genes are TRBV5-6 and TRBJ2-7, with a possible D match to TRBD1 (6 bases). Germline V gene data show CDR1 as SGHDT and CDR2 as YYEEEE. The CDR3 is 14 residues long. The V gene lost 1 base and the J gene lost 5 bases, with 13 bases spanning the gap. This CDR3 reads CASSLWGTGNEQYF. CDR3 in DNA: TGTGCCAGCAGCTTGTGGGGTACAGGGAACGAGCAGTACTTC.

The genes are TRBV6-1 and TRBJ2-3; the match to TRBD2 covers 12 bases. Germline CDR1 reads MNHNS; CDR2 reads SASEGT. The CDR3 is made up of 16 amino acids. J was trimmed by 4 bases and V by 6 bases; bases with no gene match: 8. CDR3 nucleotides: TGTGCCAGCAGCGACCGACTAGCGGGAGTAGCAGATACGCAGTATTTT. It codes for CASSDRLAGVADTQYF.

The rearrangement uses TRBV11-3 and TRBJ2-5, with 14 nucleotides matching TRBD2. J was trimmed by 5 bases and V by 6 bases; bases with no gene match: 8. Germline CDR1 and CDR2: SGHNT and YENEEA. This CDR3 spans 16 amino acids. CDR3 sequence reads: CASRPGTSGSLETQYF. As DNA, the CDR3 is TGTGCCAGCAGACCCGGGACTAGCGGGAGTTTGGAGACCCAGTACTTC.

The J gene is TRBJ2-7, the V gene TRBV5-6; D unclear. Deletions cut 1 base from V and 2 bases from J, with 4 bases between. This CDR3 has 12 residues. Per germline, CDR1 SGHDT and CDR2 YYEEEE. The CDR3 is CASSLSTYEQYF. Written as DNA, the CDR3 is TGTGCCAGCAGCTTGTCAACCTACGAGCAGTACTTC.